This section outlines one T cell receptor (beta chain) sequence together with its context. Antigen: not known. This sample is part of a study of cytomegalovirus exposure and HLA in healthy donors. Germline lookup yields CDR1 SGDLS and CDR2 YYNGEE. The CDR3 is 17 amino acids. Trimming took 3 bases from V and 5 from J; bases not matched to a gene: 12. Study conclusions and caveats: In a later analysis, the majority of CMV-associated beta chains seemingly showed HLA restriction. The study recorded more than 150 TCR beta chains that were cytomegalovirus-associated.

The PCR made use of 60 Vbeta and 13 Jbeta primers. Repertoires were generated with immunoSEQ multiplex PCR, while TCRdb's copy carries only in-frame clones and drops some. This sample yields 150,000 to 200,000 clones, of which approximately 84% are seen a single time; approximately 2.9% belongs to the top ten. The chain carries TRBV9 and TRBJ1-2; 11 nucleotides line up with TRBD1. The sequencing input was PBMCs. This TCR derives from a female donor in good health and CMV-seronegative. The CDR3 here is CASSAGTGGKVEYGYTF. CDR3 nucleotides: TGTGCCAGCAGCGCCGGGACAGGGGGAAAAGTTGAATATGGCTACACCTTC.